The clone carrying this T cell receptor beta chain was recorded many times. Its antigen is unknown. According to the study, TCR beta libraries were built with iRepertoire HTBI primers and CDR3-region Arm-PCR. From the multiplex PCR reads, TCRdb called clonotypes with MiXCR, one entry per CDR3 protein. The data show hundreds of thousands of distinct CDR3 sequences, approximately 15% seen once. This specimen belongs to a study of regulatory T cells in long-lasting Graves disease. At the level of the study: Graves' patients, diagnosed recently, had received antithyroid drugs under 3 months.

V was cut by 7 bases and J by 7 bases, with 13 bases left in between. The length of the CDR3 is 12 residues. Overall study findings and caveats: Rather than thyroid tissue, only peripheral blood underwent study. Persistent Graves' disease cases displayed lower TCR diversity than newly diagnosed ones.

Time point meaning: newly diagnosed GD, antithyroid drugs for less than 3 months. PBMC-derived RNA was used for the TCR library. The data were also submitted as part of a second study, on T cells in Graves' hyperthyroidism and ophthalmopathy.

The TCR comes from a man aged 40-50 years with Graves disease. This specimen was peripheral blood mononuclear cells (PBMCs), taken at new diagnosis, from a patient treated with antithyroid drugs. The chain couples TRBV12-3 or TRBV12-4 to TRBJ1-1, with D uncertain. The CDR3 reads CASTLFRGEAFF. In nucleotides, the CDR3 is TGTGCCAGCACCCTTTTCCGGGGTGAAGCTTTCTTT.